This is a list of T cell receptor beta chains from one sample in a study of blood T cell dynamics during melanoma immunotherapy. Profiled with immunoSEQ multiplex PCR; TCRdb holds only in-frame clones, not every one. Of 5,500 to 9,000 clones in the sample, roughly four fifths are singletons; the top ten hold more than 12%. Sequencing used blood, obtained from a patient treated with checkpoint blockade. The receptors originated from a human donor with melanoma. Each CDR3 is given with its conserved first and last residue. The D gene is left open where the match is weak. Not all rows give a size; the values are once, few, many and, for expanded clones, a class.

CDR3 length	V gene	D gene	clone size	J gene	CDR3 DNA	CDR3 protein
15	TRBV27	NA	NA	TRBJ1-2	TGTGCCAGCAGTTTCCGCCGGGCTGGCGTGCATGGCTACACCTTC	CASSFRRAGVHGYTF
14	TRBV5-1	TRBD1	NA	TRBJ1-5	TGCGCCAGCAGCTTGGACAGGGGGGATCAGCCCCAGCATTTT	CASSLDRGDQPQHF
12	TRBV7-1	NA	once	TRBJ2-6	TGTGCCAGCAGCCCAGGGGCGAACGTCCTGACTTTC	CASSPGANVLTF
16	TRBV15	NA	NA	TRBJ2-4	TGTGCCACCAGCAGGTTCGGCGTGGCGGGTCTGAACATTCAGTACTTC	CATSRFGVAGLNIQYF
13	TRBV6-5	TRBD1	NA	TRBJ1-2	TGTGCCAGCAGACGACAGGGGAGCTATGGCTACACCTTC	CASRRQGSYGYTF
15	TRBV11-2	NA	NA	TRBJ2-3	TGTGCCAGCAGCGTCTCAGGGGACCGAGCAGATACGCAGTATTTT	CASSVSGDRADTQYF
15	TRBV12-5	NA	NA	TRBJ2-2	TGTGCTAGTGAAGGGCCCAGTGCGAACACCGGGGAGCTGTTTTTT	CASEGPSANTGELFF
14	TRBV18	TRBD1	NA	TRBJ2-7	TGTGCCAGCTCACCGCCGGGACAGAGACTTCGGCAGTACTTC	CASSPPGQRLRQYF
11	TRBV16	NA	NA	TRBJ2-3	TGTGCCAGCACCAGAGCTGATACGCAGTATTTT	CASTRADTQYF
16	TRBV6-4	TRBD1	NA	TRBJ2-1	TGTGCCAGCAGTGAAGTGGGGGACAGGGGCTACAATGAGCAGTTCTTC	CASSEVGDRGYNEQFF
16	TRBV28	TRBD1	NA	TRBJ1-5	TGTGCCAGCAGTTCCCGACAGGGGGCCGATGGACAGCCCCAGCATTTT	CASSSRQGADGQPQHF
15	TRBV5-4	NA	NA	TRBJ2-5	TGTGCCAGCAGCGGACAGCCGGGACAAAAAGAGACCCAGTACTTC	CASSGQPGQKETQYF
17	TRBV7-6	NA	NA	TRBJ2-5	TGTGCCAGCAGCTCGACCCCCCGGGGGGCGTACCAAGAGACCCAGTACTTC	CASSSTPRGAYQETQYF
15	TRBV7-2	NA	NA	TRBJ2-1	TGTGCCAGCAGCCCCCGAGGGGGCTCCTACAATGAGCAGTTCTTC	CASSPRGGSYNEQFF
13	TRBV5-1	NA	NA	TRBJ2-2	TGCGCCAGCAGCTTGCAGAACACCGGGGAGCTGTTTTTT	CASSLQNTGELFF
15	TRBV5-1	NA	NA	TRBJ1-1	TGCGCCAGCAGCTTCCGAGGGTTAGGAAACACTGAAGCTTTCTTT	CASSFRGLGNTEAFF
12	TRBV2	NA	NA	TRBJ1-2	TGTGCCAGCGGGGACTTGGGCTATGGCTACACCTTC	CASGDLGYGYTF
16	TRBV6-1	NA	NA	TRBJ2-7	TGTGCCAGCAGTGAAGTAGTCCGCGGTAGCACCTACGAGCAGTACTTC	CASSEVVRGSTYEQYF
16	TRBV7-9	NA	NA	TRBJ2-7	TGTGCCAGCAGCTTAGGGGGTCAGGGGGACTACTACGAGCAGTACTTC	CASSLGGQGDYYEQYF
15	TRBV28	TRBD1	NA	TRBJ1-5	TGTGCCAGCAGTTTAGCCCAGGGGGCCAGGGGGGCCCAGCATTTT	CASSLAQGARGAQHF
13	TRBV9	NA	NA	TRBJ2-7	TGTGCCAGCGCGGGTGACTCGAGCTACGAGCAGTACTTC	CASAGDSSYEQYF
15	TRBV5-1	TRBD2	few	TRBJ2-1	TGCGCCAGCAGCTCGGGACTAGCGGGGGGTAATGAGCAGTTCTTC	CASSSGLAGGNEQFF
13	TRBV19	NA	NA	TRBJ2-5	TGTGCCAGTAGTATACGACCGCAAGAGACCCAGTACTTC	CASSIRPQETQYF
14	TRBV5-5	NA	NA	TRBJ2-7	TGTGCCAGCAGCCTGGAAGACAGGTCTTACGAGCAGTACTTC	CASSLEDRSYEQYF